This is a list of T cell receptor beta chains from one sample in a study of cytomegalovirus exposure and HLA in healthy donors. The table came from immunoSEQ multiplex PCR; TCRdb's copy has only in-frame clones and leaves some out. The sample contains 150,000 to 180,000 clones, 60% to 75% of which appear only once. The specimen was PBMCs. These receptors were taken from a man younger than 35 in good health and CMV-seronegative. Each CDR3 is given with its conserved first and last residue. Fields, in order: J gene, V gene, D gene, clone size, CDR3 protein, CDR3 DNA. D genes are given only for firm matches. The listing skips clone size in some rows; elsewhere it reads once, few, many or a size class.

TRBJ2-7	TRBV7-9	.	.	CASSPGQLLSYEQYF	TGTGCCAGCAGCCCAGGACAGCTTCTCTCCTACGAGCAGTACTTC
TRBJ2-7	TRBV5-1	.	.	CASSHGTTSYEQYF	TGCGCCAGCAGCCACGGGACAACCTCCTACGAGCAGTACTTC
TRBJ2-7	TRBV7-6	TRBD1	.	CASSTGTGGRRQYF	TGTGCCAGCAGCACCGGGACAGGGGGCCGCCGGCAGTACTTC
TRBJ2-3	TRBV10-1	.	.	CASSEVQGADTQYF	TGCGCCAGCAGTGAGGTACAGGGAGCAGATACGCAGTATTTT
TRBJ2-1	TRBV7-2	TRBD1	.	CASSLAGQGPYNEQFF	TGTGCCAGCAGCTTAGCGGGACAGGGACCCTACAATGAGCAGTTCTTC
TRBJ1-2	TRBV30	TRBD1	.	CAWAPGDRHNYGYTF	TGTGCCTGGGCCCCTGGGGACAGGCACAACTATGGCTACACCTTC
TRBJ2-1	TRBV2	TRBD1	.	CASRESTGTGQHNEQFF	TGTGCCAGCAGAGAAAGCACCGGGACAGGGCAACACAATGAGCAGTTCTTC
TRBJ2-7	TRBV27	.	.	CASSLFSPGSAPPGHEQYF	TGTGCCAGCAGTTTATTTTCCCCTGGCAGCGCGCCTCCAGGGCACGAGCAGTACTTC
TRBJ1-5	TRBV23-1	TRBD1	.	CASSQSRGQWLASNQPQHF	TGCGCCAGCAGTCAATCAAGGGGGCAGTGGCTTGCTAGCAATCAGCCCCAGCATTTT
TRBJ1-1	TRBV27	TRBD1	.	CASSSGPGQGTMNTEAFF	TGTGCCAGCAGTTCAGGGCCGGGACAGGGGACCATGAACACTGAAGCTTTCTTT
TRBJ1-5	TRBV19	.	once	CASSILGPTDRNQPQHF	TGTGCCAGTAGTATCTTGGGGCCTACGGATCGCAATCAGCCCCAGCATTTT
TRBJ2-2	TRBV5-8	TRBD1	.	CASRKTGVTGELFF	TGTGCCAGCAGAAAGACAGGGGTCACCGGGGAGCTGTTTTTT
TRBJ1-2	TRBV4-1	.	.	CASSQDSQGYFYGYTF	TGCGCCAGCAGCCAAGATAGCCAGGGTTATTTCTATGGCTACACCTTC
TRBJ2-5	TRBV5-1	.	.	CASSLVRRGEETQYF	TGCGCCAGCAGCTTGGTTCGCAGGGGCGAAGAGACCCAGTACTTC
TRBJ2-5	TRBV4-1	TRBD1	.	CASSQVGTGKETQYF	TGCGCCAGCAGCCAAGTTGGGACAGGGAAAGAGACCCAGTACTTC
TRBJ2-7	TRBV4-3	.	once	CASSQDRDSAYEQYF	TGCGCCAGCAGCCAGGACCGGGACTCGGCCTACGAGCAGTACTTC
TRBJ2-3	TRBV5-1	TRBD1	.	CASSLAPTGALSDTQYF	TGCGCCAGCAGCTTGGCCCCGACAGGGGCACTTTCAGATACGCAGTATTTT
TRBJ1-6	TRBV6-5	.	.	CASNQQGMHNSPLHF	TGTGCCAGCAACCAACAGGGAATGCATAATTCACCCCTCCACTTT
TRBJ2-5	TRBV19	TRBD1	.	CASSIMRTTGGETQYF	TGTGCCAGTAGTATAATGAGAACGACAGGGGGGGAGACCCAGTACTTC
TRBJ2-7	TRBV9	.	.	CASSVQRVSSYEQYF	TGTGCCAGCAGCGTTCAGCGGGTCAGCTCCTACGAGCAGTACTTC
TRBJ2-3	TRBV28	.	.	CASSLGGSDTQYF	TGTGCCAGCAGTTTGGGGGGATCCGATACGCAGTATTTT
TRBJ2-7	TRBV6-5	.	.	CASSYQGTYEQYF	TGTGCCAGCAGTTACCAGGGAACCTACGAGCAGTACTTC
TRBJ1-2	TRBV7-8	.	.	CASSYRGQSSRYTF	TGTGCCAGCAGCTACCGCGGGCAGTCTAGTCGCTACACCTTC
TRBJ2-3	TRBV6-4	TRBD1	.	CASSPTGAHTDTQYF	TGTGCCAGCAGTCCGACAGGGGCCCACACAGATACGCAGTATTTT
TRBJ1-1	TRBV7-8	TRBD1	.	CASSRGQALTEAFF	TGTGCCAGCAGCCGCGGACAGGCGCTCACTGAAGCTTTCTTT
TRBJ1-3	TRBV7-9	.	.	CASSLRQGNSGNTIYF	TGTGCCAGCAGCTTGAGGCAGGGGAACTCTGGAAACACCATATATTTT
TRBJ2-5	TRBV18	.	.	CASSPEETQYF	TGTGCCAGCTCACCCGAAGAGACCCAGTACTTC
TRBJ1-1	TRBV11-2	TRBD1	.	CASSLGAGGAFF	TGTGCCAGCAGCTTAGGTGCAGGGGGAGCTTTCTTT
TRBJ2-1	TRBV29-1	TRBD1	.	CSAYRDSNEQFF	TGCAGCGCCTACCGGGACAGTAATGAGCAGTTCTTC
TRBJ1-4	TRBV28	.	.	CASSAPGISDEKLFF	TGTGCCAGCAGTGCGCCGGGAATCTCGGATGAAAAACTGTTTTTT
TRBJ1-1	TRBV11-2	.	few	CASSFGGTEAFF	TGTGCCAGCAGCTTCGGTGGCACTGAAGCTTTCTTT
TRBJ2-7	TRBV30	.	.	CAWSEISYEQYF	TGTGCCTGGAGTGAAATTAGCTACGAGCAGTACTTC
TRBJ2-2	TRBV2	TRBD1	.	CASSEFGTGNTGELFF	TGTGCCAGCAGTGAGTTTGGGACAGGGAACACCGGGGAGCTGTTTTTT
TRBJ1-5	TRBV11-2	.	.	CASSAQGNPNQPQHF	TGTGCCAGCAGCGCCCAGGGGAACCCCAATCAGCCCCAGCATTTT
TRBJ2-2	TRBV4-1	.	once	CASSRLSGLSGELFF	TGCGCCAGCAGCCGTCTTTCGGGACTGTCCGGGGAGCTGTTTTTT
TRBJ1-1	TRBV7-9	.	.	CASSLPQRAEAFF	TGTGCCAGCAGCTTACCCCAGCGGGCTGAAGCTTTCTTT
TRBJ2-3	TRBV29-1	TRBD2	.	CSVEGVVSGGAAADTQYF	TGCAGCGTTGAAGGAGTGGTTAGCGGGGGGGCCGCGGCAGATACGCAGTATTTT
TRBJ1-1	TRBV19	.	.	CATRRENTEAFF	TGTGCCACTCGACGGGAGAACACTGAAGCTTTCTTT
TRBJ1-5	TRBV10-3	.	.	CAISEVVDQPQHF	TGTGCCATCAGTGAAGTTGTAGATCAGCCCCAGCATTTT
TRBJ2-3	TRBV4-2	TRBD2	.	CASSQPGLAVTDTQYF	TGTGCCAGCAGCCAACCGGGACTAGCGGTCACAGATACGCAGTATTTT
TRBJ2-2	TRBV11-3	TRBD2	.	CASSLDRTSGGRRAGELFF	TGTGCCAGCAGCTTAGATCGGACTAGCGGGGGGCGCCGCGCCGGGGAGCTGTTTTTT
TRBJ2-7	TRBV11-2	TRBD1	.	CASSLLRTGQYEQYF	TGTGCCAGCAGCTTACTACGGACAGGGCAGTACGAGCAGTACTTC
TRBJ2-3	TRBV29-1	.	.	CSVEDGGTDTQYF	TGCAGCGTTGAAGATGGGGGGACAGATACGCAGTATTTT
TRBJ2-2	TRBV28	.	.	CASSPLGGWTGELFF	TGTGCCAGCAGCCCCCTGGGGGGTTGGACCGGGGAGCTGTTTTTT
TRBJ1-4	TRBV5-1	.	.	CASSAGTDISNEKLFF	TGCGCCAGCAGCGCGGGGACCGATATTTCTAATGAAAAACTGTTTTTT
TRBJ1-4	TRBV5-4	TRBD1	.	CASSRDSSTNEKLFF	TGTGCCAGCAGCCGGGACAGTTCAACTAATGAAAAACTGTTTTTT
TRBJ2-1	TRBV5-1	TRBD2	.	CASSPGLAGAERNEQFF	TGCGCCAGCAGCCCGGGACTAGCGGGGGCCGAGAGGAATGAGCAGTTCTTC
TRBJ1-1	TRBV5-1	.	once	CASSLFGPGTEAFF	TGCGCCAGCAGCTTGTTTGGGCCTGGCACTGAAGCTTTCTTT
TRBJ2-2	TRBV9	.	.	CASSVIGATGELFF	TGTGCCAGCAGCGTAATAGGGGCGACCGGGGAGCTGTTTTTT
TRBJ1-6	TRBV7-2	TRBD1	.	CASSKRQGAKGEPLHF	TGTGCCAGCAGCAAACGACAGGGGGCGAAAGGGGAACCCCTCCACTTT
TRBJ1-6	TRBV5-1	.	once	CASSLEASSPLHF	TGCGCCAGCAGCTTGGAGGCTAGCTCCCCCCTCCACTTT
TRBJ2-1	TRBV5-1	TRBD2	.	CASSFPGGPHNEQFF	TGCGCCAGCAGTTTCCCGGGGGGGCCCCACAATGAGCAGTTCTTC
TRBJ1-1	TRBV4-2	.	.	CASSQDSDSEAFF	TGTGCCAGCAGCCAAGATTCAGACAGTGAAGCTTTCTTT
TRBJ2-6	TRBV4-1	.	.	CASSQDYRFSGANVLTF	TGCGCCAGCAGCCAAGATTATCGGTTCTCTGGGGCCAACGTCCTGACTTTC
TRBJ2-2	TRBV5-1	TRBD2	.	CASSLVPAGAGTGELFF	TGCGCCAGCAGCTTGGTGCCAGCGGGGGCGGGCACCGGGGAGCTGTTTTTT
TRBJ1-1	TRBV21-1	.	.	CASSTTVLNTEAFF	TGTGCCAGCAGCACAACGGTATTGAACACTGAAGCTTTCTTT
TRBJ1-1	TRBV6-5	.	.	CASSLQGTEAFF	TGTGCCAGCAGTTTACAGGGAACTGAAGCTTTCTTT